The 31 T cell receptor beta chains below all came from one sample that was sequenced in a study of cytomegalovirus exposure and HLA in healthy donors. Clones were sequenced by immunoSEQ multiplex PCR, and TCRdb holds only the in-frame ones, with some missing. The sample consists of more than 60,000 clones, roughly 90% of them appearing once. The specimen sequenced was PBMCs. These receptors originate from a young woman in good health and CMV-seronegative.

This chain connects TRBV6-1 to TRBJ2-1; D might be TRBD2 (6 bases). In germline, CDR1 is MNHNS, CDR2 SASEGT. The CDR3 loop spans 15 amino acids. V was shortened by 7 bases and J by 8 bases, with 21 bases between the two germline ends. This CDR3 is CASMRAAGFRDEQFF. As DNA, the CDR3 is TGTGCCAGCATGAGAGCGGCGGGGTTTCGAGATGAGCAGTTCTTC.

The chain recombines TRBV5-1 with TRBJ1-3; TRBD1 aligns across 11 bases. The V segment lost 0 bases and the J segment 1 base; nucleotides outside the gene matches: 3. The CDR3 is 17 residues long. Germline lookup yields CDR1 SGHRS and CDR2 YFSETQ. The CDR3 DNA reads TGCGCCAGCAGCTTGGTGGGACAGGGGGTATCTGGAAACACCATATATTTT. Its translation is CASSLVGQGVSGNTIYF.

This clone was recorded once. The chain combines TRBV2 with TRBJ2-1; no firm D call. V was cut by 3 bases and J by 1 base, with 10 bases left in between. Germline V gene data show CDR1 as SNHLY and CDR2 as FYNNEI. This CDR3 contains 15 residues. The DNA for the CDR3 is TGTGCCAGCAGTGAGAGGCAGCTTTCCTACAATGAGCAGTTCTTC. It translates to CASSERQLSYNEQFF.

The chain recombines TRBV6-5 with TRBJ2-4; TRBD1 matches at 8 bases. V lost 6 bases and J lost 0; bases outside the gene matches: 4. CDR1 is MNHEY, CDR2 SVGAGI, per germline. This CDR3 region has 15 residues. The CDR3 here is CASSVDRVAKNIQYF. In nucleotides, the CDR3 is TGTGCCAGCAGCGTGGACAGGGTAGCCAAAAACATTCAGTACTTC.

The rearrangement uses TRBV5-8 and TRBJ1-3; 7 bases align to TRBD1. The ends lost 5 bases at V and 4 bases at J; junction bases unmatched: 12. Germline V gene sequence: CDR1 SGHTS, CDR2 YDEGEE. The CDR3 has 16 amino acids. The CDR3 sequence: CASRSGSRGYGNTIYF. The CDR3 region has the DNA TGTGCCAGCAGATCCGGGTCCAGGGGGTACGGAAACACCATATATTTT.

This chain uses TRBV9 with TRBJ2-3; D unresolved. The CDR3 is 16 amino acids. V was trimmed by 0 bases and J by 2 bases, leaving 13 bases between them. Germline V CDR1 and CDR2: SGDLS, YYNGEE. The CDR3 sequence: CASSVGLSEITDTQYF. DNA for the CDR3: TGTGCCAGCAGCGTAGGCTTGTCCGAGATCACAGATACGCAGTATTTT.

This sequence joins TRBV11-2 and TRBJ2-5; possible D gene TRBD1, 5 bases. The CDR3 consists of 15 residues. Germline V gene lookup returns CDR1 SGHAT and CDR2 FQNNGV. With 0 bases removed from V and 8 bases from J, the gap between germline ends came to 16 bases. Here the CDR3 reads CASSLDPGRTTTQYF. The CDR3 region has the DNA TGTGCCAGCAGCTTAGATCCGGGTCGGACAACAACCCAGTACTTC.

The CDR3 nucleotides are TGTGCCACCAGCAGAGCACGAGAAAGAGCTGGGGCCAACGTCCTGACTTTC. Protein sequence: CATSRARERAGANVLTF. V gene TRBV15 combines with J gene TRBJ2-6; D uncertain. Trimming took off 1 base at V and 2 bases at J, with 12 bases between the two ends. Germline V gene lookup returns CDR1 LNHNV and CDR2 YYDKDF (reference sequence). This CDR3 comprises 17 residues.

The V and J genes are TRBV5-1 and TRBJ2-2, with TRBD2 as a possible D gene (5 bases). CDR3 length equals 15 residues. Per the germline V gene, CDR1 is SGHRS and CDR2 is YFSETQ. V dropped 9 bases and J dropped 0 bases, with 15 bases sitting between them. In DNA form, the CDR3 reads TGCGCCACCCACCACGGGGTTACGAACACCGGGGAGCTGTTTTTT. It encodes CATHHGVTNTGELFF.

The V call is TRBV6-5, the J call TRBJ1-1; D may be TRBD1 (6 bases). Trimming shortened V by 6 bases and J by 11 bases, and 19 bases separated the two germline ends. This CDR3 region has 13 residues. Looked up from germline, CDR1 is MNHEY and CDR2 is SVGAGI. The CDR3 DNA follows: TGTGCCAGCAGCACCACCGGGACACTTGCGGCTTTCTTT. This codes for CASSTTGTLAAFF.

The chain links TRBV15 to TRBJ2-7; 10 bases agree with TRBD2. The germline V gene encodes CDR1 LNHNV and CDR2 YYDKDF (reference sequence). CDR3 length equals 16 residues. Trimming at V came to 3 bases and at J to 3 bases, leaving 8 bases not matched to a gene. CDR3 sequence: CATSRSPSGSDYEQYF. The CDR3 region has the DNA TGTGCCACCAGCAGGAGTCCTAGCGGGAGTGACTACGAGCAGTACTTC.

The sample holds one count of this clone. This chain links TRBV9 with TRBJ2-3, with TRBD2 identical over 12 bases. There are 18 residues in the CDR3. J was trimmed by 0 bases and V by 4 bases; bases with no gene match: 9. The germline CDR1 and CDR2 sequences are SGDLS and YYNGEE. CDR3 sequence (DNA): TGTGCCAGCAGCTCGACTAGCGGGAGCGTTGTTAGCACAGATACGCAGTATTTT. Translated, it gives CASSSTSGSVVSTDTQYF.

CDR3 loop: CASSYRGYNEQFF. CDR3 bases: TGTGCCAGCAGTTACAGGGGGTACAATGAGCAGTTCTTC. The rearrangement links TRBV6-6 to TRBJ2-1; D might be TRBD1 (6 bases). This CDR3 is 13 amino acids long. CDR1 is MNHNY, CDR2 SVGAGI, per germline (reference sequence). The V gene lost 2 bases and the J gene lost 4 bases, with 6 bases spanning the gap.

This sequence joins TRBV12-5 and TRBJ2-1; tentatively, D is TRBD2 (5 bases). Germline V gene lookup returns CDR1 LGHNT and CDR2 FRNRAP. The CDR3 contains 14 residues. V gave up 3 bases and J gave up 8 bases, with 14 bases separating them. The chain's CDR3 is CASGFFTRLDEQFF. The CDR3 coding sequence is TGTGCTAGTGGTTTCTTCACTAGGCTGGATGAGCAGTTCTTC. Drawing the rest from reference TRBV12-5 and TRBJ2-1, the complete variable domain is DARVTQTPRHKVTEMGQEVTMRCQPILGHNTVFWYRQTMMQGLELLAYFRNRAPLDDSGMPKDRFSAEMPDATLATLKIQPSEPRDSAVYFCASGFFTRLDEQFFGPGTRLTVL.

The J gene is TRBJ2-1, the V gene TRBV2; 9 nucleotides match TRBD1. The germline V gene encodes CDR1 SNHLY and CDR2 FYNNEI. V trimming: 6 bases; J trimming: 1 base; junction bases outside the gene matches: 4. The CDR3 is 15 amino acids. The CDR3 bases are TGTGCCAGCAGCGAGGACAGGGGATCCTACAATGAGCAGTTCTTC. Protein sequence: CASSEDRGSYNEQFF.

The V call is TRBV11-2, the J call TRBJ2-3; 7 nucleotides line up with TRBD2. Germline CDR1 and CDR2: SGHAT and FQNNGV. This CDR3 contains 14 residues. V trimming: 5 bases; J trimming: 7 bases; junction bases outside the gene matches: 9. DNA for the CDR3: TGTGCCAGCAGCATGGCGGGAGATCTAAATACGCAGTATTTT. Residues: CASSMAGDLNTQYF.

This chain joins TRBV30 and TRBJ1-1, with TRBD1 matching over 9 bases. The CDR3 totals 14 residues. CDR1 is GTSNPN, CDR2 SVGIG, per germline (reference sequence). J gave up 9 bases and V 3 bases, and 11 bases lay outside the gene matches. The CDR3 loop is CAWSSQGALGKAFF. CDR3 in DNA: TGTGCCTGGAGCTCACAGGGGGCGCTAGGAAAAGCTTTCTTT.

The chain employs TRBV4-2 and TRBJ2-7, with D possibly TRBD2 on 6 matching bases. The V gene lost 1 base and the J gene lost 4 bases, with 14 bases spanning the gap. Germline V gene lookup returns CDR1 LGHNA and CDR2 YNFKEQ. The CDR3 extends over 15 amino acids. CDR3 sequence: CASSQVGRGIYEQYF. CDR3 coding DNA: TGTGCCAGCAGCCAAGTCGGTCGGGGGATATACGAGCAGTACTTC.

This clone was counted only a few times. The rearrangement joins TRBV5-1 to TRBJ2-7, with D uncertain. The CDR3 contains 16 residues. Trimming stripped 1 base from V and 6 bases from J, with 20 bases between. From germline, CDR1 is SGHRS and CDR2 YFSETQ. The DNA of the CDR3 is TGCGCCAGCAGCTTGCAAGGAGCGAACTATCCGTCCGAGCAGTACTTC. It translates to CASSLQGANYPSEQYF.

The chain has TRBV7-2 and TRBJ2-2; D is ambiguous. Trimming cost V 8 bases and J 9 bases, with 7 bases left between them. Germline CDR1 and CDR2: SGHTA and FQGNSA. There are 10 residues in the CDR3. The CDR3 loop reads CASLGRELFF. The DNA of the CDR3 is TGTGCCAGCCTCGGTCGGGAGCTGTTTTTT.

The CDR3 loop reads CASSLTAYTQETQYF. The CDR3 DNA reads as TGCGCCAGCAGCTTGACAGCATATACACAAGAGACCCAGTACTTC. This chain uses TRBV5-1 with TRBJ2-5, with no clear D. CDR1 SGHRS and CDR2 YFSETQ come from the germline V gene. Trimming removed 1 base at V and 2 bases at J, with 12 bases between. The CDR3 length is 15 residues.

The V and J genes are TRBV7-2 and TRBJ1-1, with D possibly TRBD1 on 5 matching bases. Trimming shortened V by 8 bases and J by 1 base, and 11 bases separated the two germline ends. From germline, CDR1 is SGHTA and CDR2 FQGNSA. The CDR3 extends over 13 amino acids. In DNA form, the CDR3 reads TGTGCCAGCGCACGGGGGGAGAACACTGAAGCTTTCTTT. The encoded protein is CASARGENTEAFF.

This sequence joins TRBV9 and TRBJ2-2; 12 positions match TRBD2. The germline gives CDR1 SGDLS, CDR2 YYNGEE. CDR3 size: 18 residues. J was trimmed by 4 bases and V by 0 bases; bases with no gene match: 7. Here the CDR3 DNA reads TGTGCCAGCAGCGTAGGTAGACTAGCGGGAGCCGGCACCGGGGAGCTGTTTTTT. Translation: CASSVGRLAGAGTGELFF. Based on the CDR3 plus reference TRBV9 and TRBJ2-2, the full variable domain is DSGVTQTPKHLITATGQRVTLRCSPRSGDLSVYWYQQSLDQGLQFLIQYYNGEERAKGNILERFSAQQFPDLHSELNLSSLELGDSALYFCASSVGRLAGAGTGELFFGEGSRLTVL.

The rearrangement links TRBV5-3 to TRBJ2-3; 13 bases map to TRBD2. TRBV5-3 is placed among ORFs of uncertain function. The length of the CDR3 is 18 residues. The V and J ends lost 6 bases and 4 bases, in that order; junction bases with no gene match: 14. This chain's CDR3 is CARKLRTSGGASADTQYF. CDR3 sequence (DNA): TGTGCCAGAAAACTGCGAACTAGCGGGGGGGCGAGTGCAGATACGCAGTATTTT.

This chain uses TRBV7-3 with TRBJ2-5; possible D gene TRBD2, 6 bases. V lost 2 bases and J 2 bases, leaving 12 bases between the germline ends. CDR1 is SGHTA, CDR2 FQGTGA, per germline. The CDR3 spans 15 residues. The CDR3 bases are TGTGCCAGCAGCTTAGCGGGGACGGGGCAAGAGACCCAGTACTTC. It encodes CASSLAGTGQETQYF.

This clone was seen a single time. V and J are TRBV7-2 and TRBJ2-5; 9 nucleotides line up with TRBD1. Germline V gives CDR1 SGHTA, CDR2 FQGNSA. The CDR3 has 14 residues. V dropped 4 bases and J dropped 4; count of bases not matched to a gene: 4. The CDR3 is CASSSGTGPETQYF. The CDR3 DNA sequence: TGTGCCAGCAGCTCAGGGACAGGGCCAGAGACCCAGTACTTC.

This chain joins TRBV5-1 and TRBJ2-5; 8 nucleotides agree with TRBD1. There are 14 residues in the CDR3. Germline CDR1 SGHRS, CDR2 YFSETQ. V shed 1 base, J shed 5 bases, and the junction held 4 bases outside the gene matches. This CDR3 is CASSLSGGGETQYF. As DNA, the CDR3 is TGCGCCAGCAGCTTGTCAGGGGGCGGGGAGACCCAGTACTTC.

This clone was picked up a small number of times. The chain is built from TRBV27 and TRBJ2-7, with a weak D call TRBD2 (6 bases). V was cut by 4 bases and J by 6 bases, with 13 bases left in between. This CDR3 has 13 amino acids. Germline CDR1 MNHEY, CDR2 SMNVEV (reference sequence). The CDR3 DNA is TGTGCCAGCAGTTCCCCGGCTAGCGTCGAGCAGTACTTC. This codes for CASSSPASVEQYF.

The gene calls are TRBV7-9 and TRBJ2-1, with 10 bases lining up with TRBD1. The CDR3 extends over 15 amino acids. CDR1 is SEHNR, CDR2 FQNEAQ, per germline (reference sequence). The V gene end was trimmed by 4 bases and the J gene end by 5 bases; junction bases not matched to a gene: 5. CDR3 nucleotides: TGTGCCAGCAGCTCATGGACAGGGGGGAACAATGAGCAGTTCTTC. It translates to CASSSWTGGNNEQFF.

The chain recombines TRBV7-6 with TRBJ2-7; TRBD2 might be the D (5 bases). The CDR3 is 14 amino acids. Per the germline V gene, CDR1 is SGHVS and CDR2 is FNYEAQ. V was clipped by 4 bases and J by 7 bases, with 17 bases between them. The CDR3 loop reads CASSSRPGVGEQYF. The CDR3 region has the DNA TGTGCCAGCAGCTCCCGGCCCGGGGTCGGGGAGCAGTACTTC.

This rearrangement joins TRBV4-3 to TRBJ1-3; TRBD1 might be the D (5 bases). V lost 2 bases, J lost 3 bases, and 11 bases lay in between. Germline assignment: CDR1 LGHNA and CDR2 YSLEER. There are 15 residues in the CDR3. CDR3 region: CASSQWGGDGNTIYF. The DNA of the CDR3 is TGCGCCAGCAGCCAATGGGGGGGGGATGGAAACACCATATATTTT.